The rows below give T cell receptor beta chains drawn from one sample of a study of blood T cell repertoires in COVID-19. Assay: immunoSEQ multiplex PCR; the TCRdb copy retains only in-frame clones and omits some. The profile shows under 450,000 clones, 80% to 95% of them singletons. Material: PBMCs or T cells enriched from blood (not recorded which). These receptors came from a woman between 40 and 50 years old who had been exposed to COVID-19. CDR3s include the opening cysteine and the closing phenylalanine or tryptophan. Fields, in order: V gene, clone size, J gene, CDR3 length, D gene, CDR3 DNA, CDR3 protein. A D gene is named only where the DNA matches it firmly. Clone size appears in some rows only: once, few, many, or a class for an expanded clone.

V: TRBV27
size: .
J: TRBJ1-1
length: 13
D: .
DNA: TGTGCCAGCAGTTTAGACTATCTCGGTGAAGCTTTCTTT
CDR3: CASSLDYLGEAFF

V: TRBV6-5
size: .
J: TRBJ2-1
length: 15
D: .
DNA: TGTGCCAGCAGCCAAACTAGGGCTAGCGCTGAAAAACAGTTCTTC
CDR3: CASSQTRASAEKQFF

V: TRBV5-5
size: once
J: TRBJ1-5
length: 15
D: .
DNA: TGTGCCAGCAGCTTGGGCCGGGACACGGGGCAGCCCCAGCATTTT
CDR3: CASSLGRDTGQPQHF

V: TRBV7-8
size: .
J: TRBJ1-6
length: 13
D: .
DNA: TGTGCCAGCAGCTACGAACAGAATTCACCCCTCCACTTT
CDR3: CASSYEQNSPLHF

V: TRBV4-2
size: .
J: TRBJ1-3
length: 16
D: .
DNA: TGTGCCAGCAGCCAAGCGGTGGGGGCCTCTGGAAACACCATATATTTT
CDR3: CASSQAVGASGNTIYF

V: TRBV24-1
size: .
J: TRBJ2-5
length: 16
D: TRBD1
DNA: TGTGCCACCAGTGAGTCCGGGACAGGGGCGTGGGAGACCCAGTACTTC
CDR3: CATSESGTGAWETQYF

V: TRBV15
size: .
J: TRBJ1-1
length: 15
D: .
DNA: TGTGCCACCAGCAGAGTTGTTAGTATGAACACTGAAGCTTTCTTT
CDR3: CATSRVVSMNTEAFF

V: TRBV30
size: many
J: TRBJ2-7
length: 14
D: TRBD2
DNA: TGTGCCTGGAGTTTGGGACTAGCGGGATACGAGCAGTACTTC
CDR3: CAWSLGLAGYEQYF

V: TRBV25-1
size: .
J: TRBJ1-6
length: 16
D: TRBD1
DNA: TGTGCCAGCAGAGCCGGGACAGGGAGTGGTAATTCACCCCTCCACTTT
CDR3: CASRAGTGSGNSPLHF

V: TRBV5-1
size: .
J: TRBJ2-4
length: 16
D: TRBD2
DNA: TGCGCCAGCAGCTTGGTAGCGGGAGACTTCCAAAACATTCAGTACTTC
CDR3: CASSLVAGDFQNIQYF

V: TRBV6-5
size: few
J: TRBJ1-1
length: 13
D: .
DNA: TGTGCCAGCAGCGATGAATCACAGGATGAAGCTTTCTTT
CDR3: CASSDESQDEAFF

V: TRBV9
size: .
J: TRBJ1-1
length: 15
D: TRBD1
DNA: TGTGCCAGCAGCTCTGAGGACAGGGGGAACACTGAAGCTTTCTTT
CDR3: CASSSEDRGNTEAFF

V: TRBV27
size: .
J: TRBJ2-1
length: 14
D: TRBD2
DNA: TGTGCCAGCAGTTTAGGCGGGAGGGTATATGAGCAGTTCTTC
CDR3: CASSLGGRVYEQFF

V: TRBV10-3
size: .
J: TRBJ2-5
length: 16
D: TRBD2
DNA: TGTGCCATCAGTGAGGGGACTAGCGGGATGGGCGAGACCCAGTACTTC
CDR3: CAISEGTSGMGETQYF

V: TRBV5-3
size: .
J: TRBJ1-4
length: 17
D: .
DNA: TGTGCCAGAAGCTTGGTAAGACAAGAAGAATCTAATGAAAAACTGTTTTTT
CDR3: CARSLVRQEESNEKLFF

V: TRBV14
size: .
J: TRBJ1-3
length: 14
D: .
DNA: TGTGCCAGCAGCCGTTTCGGGGATGGAAACACCATATATTTT
CDR3: CASSRFGDGNTIYF

V: TRBV15
size: .
J: TRBJ1-4
length: 14
D: .
DNA: TGTGCCACCAGCGTGAAAGGAGCAGATGAAAAACTGTTTTTT
CDR3: CATSVKGADEKLFF

V: TRBV7-9
size: few
J: TRBJ1-5
length: 15
D: TRBD1
DNA: TGTGCCAGCAGCTTAGAGACAGGGGGCGGGCAGCCCCAGCATTTT
CDR3: CASSLETGGGQPQHF

V: TRBV5-4
size: .
J: TRBJ2-7
length: 13
D: .
DNA: TGTGCCAGCAGCTTATGGGTAACGGGGGAGCAGTACTTC
CDR3: CASSLWVTGEQYF

V: TRBV5-4
size: .
J: TRBJ2-4
length: 16
D: TRBD1
DNA: TGTGCCAGCAGCCGAGACAGGGGGGTAGCCAAAAACATTCAGTACTTC
CDR3: CASSRDRGVAKNIQYF

V: TRBV6-5
size: .
J: TRBJ2-2
length: 15
D: TRBD1
DNA: TGTGCCAGCAGCCAGACAGGGCTGAACACCGGGGAGCTGTTTTTT
CDR3: CASSQTGLNTGELFF

V: TRBV7-9
size: .
J: TRBJ1-2
length: 14
D: TRBD1
DNA: TGTGCCAGCAGCACCACAGGGGGCGGCTATGGCTACACCTTC
CDR3: CASSTTGGGYGYTF

V: TRBV7-2
size: .
J: TRBJ1-2
length: 14
D: .
DNA: TGTGCCAGCAGCTTCGTGGACAGTCTAGGGGGCTACACCTTC
CDR3: CASSFVDSLGGYTF

V: TRBV12-3/TRBV12-4
size: few
J: TRBJ1-2
length: 12
D: .
DNA: TGTGCCAGCAGTTTGAGGTCCGATGGCTACACCTTC
CDR3: CASSLRSDGYTF

V: TRBV7-9
size: .
J: TRBJ1-6
length: 13
D: .
DNA: TGTGCCAGCAGCCGCGGGGTTAATTCACCCCTCCACTTT
CDR3: CASSRGVNSPLHF

V: TRBV11-3
size: .
J: TRBJ1-1
length: 14
D: .
DNA: TGTGCCAGCAGCTTAGGAGGGGGATGGACTGAAGCTTTCTTT
CDR3: CASSLGGGWTEAFF

V: TRBV2
size: .
J: TRBJ2-2
length: 13
D: .
DNA: TGTGCCAGCGAAAGCTGGGGCGGAGGGGAGCTGTTTTTT
CDR3: CASESWGGGELFF

V: TRBV5-1
size: .
J: TRBJ1-2
length: 12
D: TRBD1
DNA: TGCGCCAGCAGCTTGGACAGGGGCGGCTACACCTTC
CDR3: CASSLDRGGYTF

V: TRBV30
size: .
J: TRBJ1-2
length: 13
D: TRBD1
DNA: TGTGCCTGGAGTGACAGGGGAACGCGTGGCTACACCTTC
CDR3: CAWSDRGTRGYTF

V: TRBV18
size: .
J: TRBJ1-3
length: 14
D: .
DNA: TGTGCCAGCTCTCCATACGACAGAGGAAACACCATATATTTT
CDR3: CASSPYDRGNTIYF

V: TRBV11-3
size: .
J: TRBJ2-7
length: 14
D: TRBD2
DNA: TGTGCCAGCAGTCTTGGGCGGGAGGGCCACGAGCAGTACTTC
CDR3: CASSLGREGHEQYF

V: TRBV7-2
size: .
J: TRBJ2-5
length: 15
D: TRBD1
DNA: TGTGCCAGCAGCTATGCAGGGGGCGCGAAAGAGACCCAGTACTTC
CDR3: CASSYAGGAKETQYF

V: TRBV11-3
size: .
J: TRBJ2-2
length: 17
D: .
DNA: TGTGCCAGCAGCTTAGATCCTGGCGGCTATGAAACCGGGGAGCTGTTTTTT
CDR3: CASSLDPGGYETGELFF

V: TRBV12-5
size: .
J: TRBJ2-5
length: 15
D: TRBD2
DNA: TGTGCTAGTGCCCCGACTAGCGGCAACCAAGAGACCCAGTACTTC
CDR3: CASAPTSGNQETQYF

V: TRBV5-1
size: few
J: TRBJ2-5
length: 15
D: TRBD1
DNA: TGCGCCAGCAGCTTGGGGACAGGGGGCCAAGAGACCCAGTACTTC
CDR3: CASSLGTGGQETQYF

V: TRBV3-1/TRBV3-2
size: .
J: TRBJ1-1
length: 16
D: .
DNA: TGTGCCAGCAGCCCTCCCAGGGGCGGGGGGGACACTGAAGCTTTCTTT
CDR3: CASSPPRGGGDTEAFF

V: TRBV7-6
size: .
J: TRBJ2-7
length: 15
D: .
DNA: TGTGCCAGCAGCTTAGGGGCAGGGAAGAGCTACGAGCAGTACTTC
CDR3: CASSLGAGKSYEQYF

V: TRBV29-1
size: .
J: TRBJ2-7
length: 15
D: TRBD2
DNA: TGCAGCGTTCTCTGGATGGCTAGCGGGAACTACGAGCAGTACTTC
CDR3: CSVLWMASGNYEQYF

V: TRBV5-1
size: .
J: TRBJ1-1
length: 14
D: .
DNA: TGCGCCAGCAGCCCGTTTTTCTCGAACACTGAAGCTTTCTTT
CDR3: CASSPFFSNTEAFF

V: TRBV4-3
size: few
J: TRBJ1-6
length: 13
D: .
DNA: TGCGCCAGCAGCCAAGAGCCGGGTTCACCCCTCCACTTT
CDR3: CASSQEPGSPLHF

V: TRBV29-1
size: .
J: TRBJ1-2
length: 11
D: .
DNA: TGCAGCGTGACCCGGGATCTGGGCTACACCTTC
CDR3: CSVTRDLGYTF

V: TRBV27
size: .
J: TRBJ1-2
length: 12
D: TRBD1
DNA: TGTGCCAGCAGTCCAACAGGGGCTGGCTACACCTTC
CDR3: CASSPTGAGYTF

V: TRBV27
size: .
J: TRBJ2-7
length: 13
D: TRBD1
DNA: TGTGCCAGCAGTGACAGGGGGTTGTACGAGCAGTACTTC
CDR3: CASSDRGLYEQYF

V: TRBV4-1
size: .
J: TRBJ2-3
length: 16
D: TRBD2
DNA: TGCGCCAGCAGCCAAGTGGCTAGCGGGATATTAGATACGCAGTATTTT
CDR3: CASSQVASGILDTQYF

V: TRBV9
size: .
J: TRBJ2-3
length: 15
D: TRBD1
DNA: TGTGCCAGCAGCGTTGGACAGGGTATGGCAGATACGCAGTATTTT
CDR3: CASSVGQGMADTQYF

V: TRBV2
size: .
J: TRBJ1-2
length: 13
D: TRBD1
DNA: TGTGCCAGCAGGGCACAGGGGATCTATGGCTACACCTTC
CDR3: CASRAQGIYGYTF

V: TRBV18
size: .
J: TRBJ1-1
length: 12
D: .
DNA: TGTGCCAGCTCACAAGCTAACACTGAAGCTTTCTTT
CDR3: CASSQANTEAFF

V: TRBV5-6
size: .
J: TRBJ1-3
length: 16
D: .
DNA: TGTGCCAGCAGCTTGATCGGACAGCCCTCTGGAAACACCATATATTTT
CDR3: CASSLIGQPSGNTIYF

V: TRBV3-1/TRBV3-2
size: .
J: TRBJ2-5
length: 18
D: TRBD2
DNA: TGTGCCAGCAGCCCACCGACTAGCGGGGGCCCCTACCAAGAGACCCAGTACTTC
CDR3: CASSPPTSGGPYQETQYF

V: TRBV27
size: .
J: TRBJ1-5
length: 14
D: TRBD1
DNA: TGTGCCAGCAGTCCACGGACAGGTTTTGAGCCCCAGCATTTT
CDR3: CASSPRTGFEPQHF

V: TRBV21-1
size: .
J: TRBJ1-5
length: 14
D: .
DNA: TGTGCCAGCAACAGGACAGGGAGTAATCAGCCCCAGCATTTT
CDR3: CASNRTGSNQPQHF

V: TRBV11-2
size: .
J: TRBJ2-7
length: 15
D: .
DNA: TGTGCCAGCAGCTTAGAGGGAAGCGGCTCCTACGAGCAGTACTTC
CDR3: CASSLEGSGSYEQYF

V: TRBV24-1
size: .
J: TRBJ1-1
length: 12
D: .
DNA: TGTGCCACCGCGCCGGGGGGGTCTGAAGCTTTCTTT
CDR3: CATAPGGSEAFF

V: TRBV27
size: .
J: TRBJ1-2
length: 13
D: .
DNA: TGTGCCAGCAGTATTGGACAGAGCTATGGCTACACCTTC
CDR3: CASSIGQSYGYTF

V: TRBV5-8
size: .
J: TRBJ2-7
length: 12
D: .
DNA: TGTGCCAGCAGCTTGACAGGGTTCGAGCAGTACTTC
CDR3: CASSLTGFEQYF

V: TRBV25-1
size: .
J: TRBJ1-5
length: 15
D: TRBD1
DNA: TGTGCCAGCAGTGAGGGGGACAGGATCAATCAGCCCCAGCATTTT
CDR3: CASSEGDRINQPQHF